This TCR beta chain is drawn from a study of T-cell reconstitution after alpha-beta-depleted transplantation in children. In its sample, this clonotype was seen a few times. It was with unique molecular identifiers that the TCRbeta library was prepared. TCRdb itself ran the PCR reads through MiXCR, one entry per CDR3 protein. This sample carries hundreds of thousands of distinct CDR3 sequences, about an eighth of them seen once, and the ten largest clones take over 3.5%. The CDR3 consists of 11 residues. Trimming pared 2 bases from V and 7 bases from J, leaving 5 bases between. Germline CDR1 and CDR2: MNHNY and SVGAGI (reference sequence).

The chain carries TRBV6-6 and TRBJ1-1, with no clear D. This clonotype was obtained from a human donor who donated a stem cell graft to a child with Fanconi anemia. Sequencing was performed on PBMCs, taken from the stem cell graft. The CDR3 DNA sequence: TGTGCCAGCAGTTACAGGGTTGAAGCTTTCTTT. This gives the protein CASSYRVEAFF.